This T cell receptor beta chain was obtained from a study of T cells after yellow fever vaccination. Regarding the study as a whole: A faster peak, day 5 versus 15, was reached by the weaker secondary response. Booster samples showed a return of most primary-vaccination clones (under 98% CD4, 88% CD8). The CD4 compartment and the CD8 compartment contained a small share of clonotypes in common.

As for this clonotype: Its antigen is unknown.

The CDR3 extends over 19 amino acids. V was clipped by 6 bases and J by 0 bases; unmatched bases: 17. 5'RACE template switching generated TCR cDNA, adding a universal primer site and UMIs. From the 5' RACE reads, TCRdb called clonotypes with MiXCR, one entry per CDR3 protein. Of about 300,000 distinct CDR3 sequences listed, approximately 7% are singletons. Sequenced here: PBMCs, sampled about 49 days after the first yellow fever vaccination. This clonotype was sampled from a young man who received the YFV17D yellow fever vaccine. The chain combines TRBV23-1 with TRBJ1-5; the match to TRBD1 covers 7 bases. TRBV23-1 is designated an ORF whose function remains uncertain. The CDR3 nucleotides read TGCGCCAGCAGCCCCCGGGACAGTCGAAAGAGCTATAGCAATCAGCCCCAGCATTTT. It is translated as CASSPRDSRKSYSNQPQHF.